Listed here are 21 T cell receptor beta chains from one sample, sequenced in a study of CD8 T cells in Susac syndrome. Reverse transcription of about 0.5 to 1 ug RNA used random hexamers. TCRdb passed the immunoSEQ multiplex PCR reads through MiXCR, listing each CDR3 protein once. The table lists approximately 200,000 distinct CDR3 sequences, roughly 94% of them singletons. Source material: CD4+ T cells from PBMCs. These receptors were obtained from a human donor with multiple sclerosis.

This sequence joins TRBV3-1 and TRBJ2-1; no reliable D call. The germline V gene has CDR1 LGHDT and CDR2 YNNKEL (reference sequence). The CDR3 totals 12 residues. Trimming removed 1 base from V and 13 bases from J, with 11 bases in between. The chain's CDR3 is CASSQGAGPQFF. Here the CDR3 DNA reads TGTGCCAGCAGCCAAGGAGCCGGGCCTCAGTTCTTC.

In nucleotides, the CDR3 is TGTGCCAGCAGCCCCCCGGGACAGGGATCCTATGGCTACACCTTC. Its translation is CASSPPGQGSYGYTF. The chain combines TRBV7-9 with TRBJ1-2, with 9 bases that match TRBD1. This CDR3 has 15 residues. V gave up 5 bases and J gave up 4 bases; unmatched junction bases: 8. CDR1 is SEHNR, CDR2 FQNEAQ, per germline (reference sequence). Variable domain in full (rest from reference TRBV7-9 and TRBJ1-2): DTGVSQNPRHKITKRGQNVTFRCDPISEHNRLYWYRQTLGQGPEFLTYFQNEAQLEKSRLLSDRFSAERPKGSFSTLEIQRTEQGDSAMYLCASSPPGQGSYGYTFGSGTRLTVV.

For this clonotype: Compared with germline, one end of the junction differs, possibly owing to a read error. The CDR3 nucleotides read TGCAGCGGTGAACAGGGAGGGAGTACTGAAGCTTTCTTT. Translated: CSGEQGGSTEAFF. The rearrangement links TRBV29-1 to TRBJ1-1, with a tentative D call TRBD1 (6 bases). CDR1 is SQVTM and CDR2 is ANQGSEA in the germline V gene. The CDR3 runs to 13 residues.

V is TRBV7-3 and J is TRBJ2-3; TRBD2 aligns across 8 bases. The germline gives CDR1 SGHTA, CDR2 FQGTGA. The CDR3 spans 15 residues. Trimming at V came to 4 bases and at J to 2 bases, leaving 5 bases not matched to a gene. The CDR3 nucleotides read TGTGCCAGCAGCTCGATAGCGGGGCCCACAGATACGCAGTATTTT. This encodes CASSSIAGPTDTQYF.

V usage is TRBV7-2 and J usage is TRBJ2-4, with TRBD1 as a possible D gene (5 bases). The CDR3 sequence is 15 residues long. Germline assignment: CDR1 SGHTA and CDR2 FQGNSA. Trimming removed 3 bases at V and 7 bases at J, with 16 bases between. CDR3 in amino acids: CASSFRTGRANIQYF. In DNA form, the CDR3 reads TGTGCCAGCAGCTTCCGAACCGGCAGGGCGAACATTCAGTACTTC. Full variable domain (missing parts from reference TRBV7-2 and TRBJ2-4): GAGVSQSPSNKVTEKGKDVELRCDPISGHTALYWYRQSLGQGLEFLIYFQGNSAPDKSGLPSDRFSAERTGGSVSTLTIQRTQQEDSAVYLCASSFRTGRANIQYFGAGTRLSVL.

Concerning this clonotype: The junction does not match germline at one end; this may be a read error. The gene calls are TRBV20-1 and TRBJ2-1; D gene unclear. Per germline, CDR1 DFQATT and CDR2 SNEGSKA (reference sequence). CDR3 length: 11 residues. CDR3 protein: CSARGAFFDLF. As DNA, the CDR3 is TGCAGTGCTAGAGGAGCCTTTTTCGATCTCTTC.

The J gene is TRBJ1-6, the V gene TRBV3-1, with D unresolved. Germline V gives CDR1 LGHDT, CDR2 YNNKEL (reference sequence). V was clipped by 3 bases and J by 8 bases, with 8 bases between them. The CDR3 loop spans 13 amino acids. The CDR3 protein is CASSQGRHSPLHF. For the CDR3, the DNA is TGTGCCAGCAGCCAGGGTCGTCATTCACCCCTCCACTTT.

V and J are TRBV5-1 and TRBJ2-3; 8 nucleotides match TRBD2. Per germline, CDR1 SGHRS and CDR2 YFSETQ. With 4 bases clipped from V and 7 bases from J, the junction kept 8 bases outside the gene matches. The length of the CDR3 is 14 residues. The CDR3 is CASSPGGAKNTQYF. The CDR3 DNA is TGCGCCAGCAGCCCGGGAGGGGCCAAGAATACGCAGTATTTT.

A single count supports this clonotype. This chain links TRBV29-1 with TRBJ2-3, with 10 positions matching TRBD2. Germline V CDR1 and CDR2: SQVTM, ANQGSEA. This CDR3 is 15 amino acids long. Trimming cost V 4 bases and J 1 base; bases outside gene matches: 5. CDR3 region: CSVGVAGGRTDTQYF. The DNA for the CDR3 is TGCAGCGTTGGCGTAGCGGGGGGACGCACAGATACGCAGTATTTT.

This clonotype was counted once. For the CDR3, the DNA is TGCAGTGCTAGAGGCACACTTCGCACAGATACGCAGTATTTT. Encoded protein: CSARGTLRTDTQYF. The V call is TRBV20-1, the J call TRBJ2-3; D ambiguous. This CDR3 is built from 14 residues. Germline V lookup: CDR1 DFQATT, CDR2 SNEGSKA (reference sequence). With 1 base removed from V and 1 base from J, the gap between germline ends came to 9 bases.

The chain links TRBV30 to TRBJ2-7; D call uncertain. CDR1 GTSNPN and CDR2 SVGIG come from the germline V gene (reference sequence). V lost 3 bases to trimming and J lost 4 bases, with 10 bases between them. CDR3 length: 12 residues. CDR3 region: CAWSVASYEQYF. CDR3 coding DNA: TGTGCCTGGAGCGTTGCGAGTTACGAGCAGTACTTC.

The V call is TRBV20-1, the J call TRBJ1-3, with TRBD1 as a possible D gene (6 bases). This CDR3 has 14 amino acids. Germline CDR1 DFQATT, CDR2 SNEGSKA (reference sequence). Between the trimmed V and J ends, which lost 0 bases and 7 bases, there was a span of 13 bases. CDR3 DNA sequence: TGCAGTGCTAGAGATATGACAGGTTGGAACACCATATATTTT. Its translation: CSARDMTGWNTIYF.

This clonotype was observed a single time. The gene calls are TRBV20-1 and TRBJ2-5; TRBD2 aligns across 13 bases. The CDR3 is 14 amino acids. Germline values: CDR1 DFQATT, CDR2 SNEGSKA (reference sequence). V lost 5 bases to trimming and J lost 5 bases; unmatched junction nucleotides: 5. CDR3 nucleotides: TGCAGTGCTGCCGGGACTAGCGGGGTTGAGACCCAGTACTTC. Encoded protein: CSAAGTSGVETQYF.

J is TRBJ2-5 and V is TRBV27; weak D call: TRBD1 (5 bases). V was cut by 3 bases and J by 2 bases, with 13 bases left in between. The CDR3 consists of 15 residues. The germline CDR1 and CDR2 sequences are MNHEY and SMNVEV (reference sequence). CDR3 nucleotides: TGTGCCAGCAGTTTCTCTCAGGGTGGGCAAGAGACCCAGTACTTC. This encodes CASSFSQGGQETQYF.

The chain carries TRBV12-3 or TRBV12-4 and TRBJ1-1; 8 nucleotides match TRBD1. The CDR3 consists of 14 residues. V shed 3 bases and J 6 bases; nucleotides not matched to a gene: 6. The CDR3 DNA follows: TGTGCCAGCAGTTTGCAGGGGGCGCGGGCTGAAGCTTTCTTT. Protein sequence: CASSLQGARAEAFF.

Here the CDR3 DNA reads TGTGCCAGCATCGGGGGGCGGCCCGCGAACACCGGGGAGCTGTTTTTT. The encoded protein is CASIGGRPANTGELFF. The chain joins TRBV12-3 or TRBV12-4 to TRBJ2-2; TRBD2 is a possible D gene (7 bases). V shed 7 bases and J shed 0 bases, with 15 bases lying between them. This CDR3 is 16 amino acids long.

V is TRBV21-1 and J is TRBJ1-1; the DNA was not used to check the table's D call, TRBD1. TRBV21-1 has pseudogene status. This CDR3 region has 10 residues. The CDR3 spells CASQGNEAFF. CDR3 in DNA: TGTGCCAGCCAGGGAAATGAAGCTTTCTTT.

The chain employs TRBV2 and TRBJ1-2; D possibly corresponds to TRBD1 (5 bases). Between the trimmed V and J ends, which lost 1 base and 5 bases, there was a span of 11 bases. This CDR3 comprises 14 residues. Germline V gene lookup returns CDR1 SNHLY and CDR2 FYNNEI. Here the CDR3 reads CASSEGQRRYGYTF. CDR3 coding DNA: TGTGCCAGCAGTGAAGGACAGCGTAGGTATGGCTACACCTTC.

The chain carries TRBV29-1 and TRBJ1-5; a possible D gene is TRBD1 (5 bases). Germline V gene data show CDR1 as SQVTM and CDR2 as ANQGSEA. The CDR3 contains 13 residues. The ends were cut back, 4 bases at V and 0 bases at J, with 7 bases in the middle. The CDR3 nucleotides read TGCAGCGTTGTGGGGGGTAGCAATCAGCCCCAGCATTTT. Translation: CSVVGGSNQPQHF.

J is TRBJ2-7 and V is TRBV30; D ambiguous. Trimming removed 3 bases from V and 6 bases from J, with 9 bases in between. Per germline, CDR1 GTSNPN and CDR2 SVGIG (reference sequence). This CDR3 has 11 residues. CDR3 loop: CAWRGSVEQYF. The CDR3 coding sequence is TGTGCCTGGAGGGGTTCCGTCGAGCAGTACTTC.

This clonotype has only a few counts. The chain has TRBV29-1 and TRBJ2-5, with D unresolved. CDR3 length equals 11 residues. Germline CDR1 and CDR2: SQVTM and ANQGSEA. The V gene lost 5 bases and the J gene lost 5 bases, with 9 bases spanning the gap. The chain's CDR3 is CSVLPEETQYF. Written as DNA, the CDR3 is TGCAGCGTTCTCCCAGAGGAGACCCAGTACTTC. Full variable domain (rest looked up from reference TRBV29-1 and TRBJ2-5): SAVISQKPSRDICQRGTSLTIQCQVDSQVTMMFWYRQQPGQSLTLIATANQGSEATYESGFVIDKFPISRPNLTFSTLTVSNMSPEDSSIYLCSVLPEETQYFGPGTRLLVL.